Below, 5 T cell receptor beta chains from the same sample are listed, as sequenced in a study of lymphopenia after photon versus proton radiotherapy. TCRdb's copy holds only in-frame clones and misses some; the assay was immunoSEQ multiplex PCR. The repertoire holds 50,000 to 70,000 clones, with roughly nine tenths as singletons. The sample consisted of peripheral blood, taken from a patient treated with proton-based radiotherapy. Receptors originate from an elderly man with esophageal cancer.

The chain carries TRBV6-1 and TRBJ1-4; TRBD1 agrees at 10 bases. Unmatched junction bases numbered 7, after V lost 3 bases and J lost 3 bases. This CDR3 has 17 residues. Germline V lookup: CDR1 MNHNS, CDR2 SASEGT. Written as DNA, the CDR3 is TGTGCCAGCAGTGACCCCGGGACAGGGGTTCCTAATGAAAAACTGTTTTTT. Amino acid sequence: CASSDPGTGVPNEKLFF.

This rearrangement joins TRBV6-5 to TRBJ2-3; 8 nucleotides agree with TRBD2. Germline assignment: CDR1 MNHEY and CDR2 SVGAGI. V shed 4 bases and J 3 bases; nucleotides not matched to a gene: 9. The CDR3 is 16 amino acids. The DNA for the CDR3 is TGTGCCAGCAGTTGGTGGCGGGGGGCTATAACAGATACGCAGTATTTT. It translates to CASSWWRGAITDTQYF.

CDR3 sequence: CASSKEAGFTYEQYF. The CDR3 region has the DNA TGTGCCAGTAGTAAGGAAGCAGGTTTTACCTACGAGCAGTACTTC. The chain links TRBV19 to TRBJ2-7; D is uncertain. This CDR3 contains 15 residues. Deletions cut 4 bases from V and 2 bases from J, with 15 bases between. In germline, CDR1 is LNHDA, CDR2 SQIVND (reference sequence).

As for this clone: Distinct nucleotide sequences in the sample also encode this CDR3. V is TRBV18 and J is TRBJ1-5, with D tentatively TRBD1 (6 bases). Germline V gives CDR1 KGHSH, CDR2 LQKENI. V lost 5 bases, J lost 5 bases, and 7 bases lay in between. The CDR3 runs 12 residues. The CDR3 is CASSRGDQPQHF. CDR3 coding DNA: TGTGCCAGCTCAAGGGGGGATCAGCCCCAGCATTTT.

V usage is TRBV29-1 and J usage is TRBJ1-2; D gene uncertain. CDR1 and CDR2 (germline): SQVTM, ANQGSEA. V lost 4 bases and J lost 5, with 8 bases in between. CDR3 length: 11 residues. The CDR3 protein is CSVGAGYGYTF. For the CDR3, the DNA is TGCAGCGTTGGGGCCGGGTATGGCTACACCTTC.